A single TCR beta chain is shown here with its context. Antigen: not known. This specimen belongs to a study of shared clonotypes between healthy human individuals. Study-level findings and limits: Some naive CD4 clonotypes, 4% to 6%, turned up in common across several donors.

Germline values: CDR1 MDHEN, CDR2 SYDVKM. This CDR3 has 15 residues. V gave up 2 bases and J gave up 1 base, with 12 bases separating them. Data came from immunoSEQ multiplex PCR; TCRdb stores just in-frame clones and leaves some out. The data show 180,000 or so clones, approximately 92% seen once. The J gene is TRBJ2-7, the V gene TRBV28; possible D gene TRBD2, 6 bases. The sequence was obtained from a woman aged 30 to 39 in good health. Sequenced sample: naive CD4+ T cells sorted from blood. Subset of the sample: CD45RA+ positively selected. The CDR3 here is CASSLRWRGSYEQYF. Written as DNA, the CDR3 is TGTGCCAGCAGTTTAAGGTGGAGGGGTTCCTACGAGCAGTACTTC. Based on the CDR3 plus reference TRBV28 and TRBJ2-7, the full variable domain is DVKVTQSSRYLVKRTGEKVFLECVQDMDHENMFWYRQDPGLGLRLIYFSYDVKMKEKGDIPEGYSVSREKKERFSLILESASTNQTSMYLCASSLRWRGSYEQYFGPGTRLTVT.